This TCR beta chain was sequenced during a study of shared clonotypes between healthy human individuals. CD45RO-negative, CCR7-selected cells formed the naive CD8 fraction, which excluded terminally differentiated effector memory CD45RA+ cells. Per germline, CDR1 SGDLS and CDR2 YYNGEE. V was cut by 3 bases and J by 7 bases, with 10 bases left in between. This CDR3 region has 12 residues. The table came from immunoSEQ multiplex PCR; TCRdb's copy has only in-frame clones and leaves some out. The sample lists 550,000 to 600,000 clones; 95% to 98% were seen once. The gene calls are TRBV9 and TRBJ1-2; TRBD1 is a possible D gene (5 bases). This receptor was taken from a man aged 25 to 40 in good health. Sequenced: naive CD8+ T cells sorted from blood. Written as DNA, the CDR3 is TGTGCCAGCAGCGGAGACAGCGCTGGCTACACCTTC. It specifies CASSGDSAGYTF.